The 20 T cell receptor beta chains below were found in one sample sequenced in a study of blood T cell repertoires in COVID-19. Sequenced by immunoSEQ multiplex PCR; TCRdb stores in-frame clones only, minus some. The sample lists some 120,000 clones, about 89% occurring once. Input material: peripheral blood. The source is a man aged 40-50 years with acute or convalescent COVID-19.

Concerning this clone: Relative to the germline gene, one junction end is altered; a read error may explain this. This chain links TRBV6-5 with TRBJ1-6; no clear D. The CDR3 is made up of 13 amino acids. Germline CDR1 is MNHEY and CDR2 is SVGAGI. In DNA, the CDR3 is TGTGCCAGCAGAAGCGGATATAATTCACCCTTCCACTTT. It yields the protein CASRSGYNSPFHF.

This clone was found a few times. V usage is TRBV7-2 and J usage is TRBJ1-6; D call uncertain. Germline values: CDR1 SGHTA, CDR2 FQGNSA. This CDR3 contains 14 residues. The V gene lost 3 bases and the J gene lost 10 bases, with 13 bases spanning the gap. CDR3 in amino acids: CASSFMEPRSPLHF. As DNA, the CDR3 is TGTGCCAGCAGCTTTATGGAGCCCCGGTCACCCCTCCACTTT. The complete variable domain, with remaining parts taken from reference TRBV7-2 and TRBJ1-6, reads GAGVSQSPSNKVTEKGKDVELRCDPISGHTALYWYRQSLGQGLEFLIYFQGNSAPDKSGLPSDRFSAERTGGSVSTLTIQRTQQEDSAVYLCASSFMEPRSPLHFGNGTRLTVT.

This clone has only a few counts. This sequence joins TRBV24-1 and TRBJ2-7, with a possible D match to TRBD2 (6 bases). There are 13 residues in the CDR3. V was trimmed by 5 bases and J by 7 bases, leaving 14 bases between them. CDR1 KGHDR and CDR2 SFDVKD come from the germline V gene. The CDR3 coding sequence is TGTGCCACCAGTGCCGGGAGCCTTTGGGAGCAGTACTTC. Amino acids: CATSAGSLWEQYF.

This clone occurred once. CDR3: CASSLEQFNEKLFF. DNA for the CDR3: TGTGCCAGCAGCTTAGAACAGTTCAATGAAAAACTGTTTTTT. The genes are TRBV7-8 and TRBJ1-4; D remains ambiguous. Trimming took 1 base from V and 5 from J, leaving 8 bases between them. The CDR3 length is 14 residues. CDR1 and CDR2 (germline): SGHVS, FQNEAQ.

This clone came up many times. This chain joins TRBV4-1 and TRBJ1-1; a possible D gene is TRBD1 (6 bases). Trimming took off 3 bases at V and 6 bases at J, with 23 bases between the two ends. The CDR3 is 17 residues long. CDR1 and CDR2 (germline): MGHRA, YSYEKL. The CDR3, as DNA: TGCGCCAGCAGCCAGCCCCATAGGACAGACGTTGACGCTGAAGCTTTCTTT. It encodes CASSQPHRTDVDAEAFF.

The J gene is TRBJ2-5, the V gene TRBV5-1; no clear D gene. Per the germline V gene, CDR1 is SGHRS and CDR2 is YFSETQ. Trimming took 0 bases from V and 8 from J, leaving 14 bases between them. The CDR3 is 14 amino acids. As DNA, the CDR3 is TGCGCCAGCAGCTTGGCCAGCGCCCTATCCACCCAGTACTTC. Translation gives CASSLASALSTQYF.

This clone was detected only a few times. The chain carries TRBV6-5 and TRBJ1-5, with 7 bases fitting TRBD1. CDR3 length: 15 amino acids. Germline CDR1 MNHEY, CDR2 SVGAGI. Germline trimming cut 4 bases from V and 0 bases from J; bases unmatched to any gene: 3. CDR3 sequence reads: CASSFAGGSNQPQHF. The CDR3 bases are TGTGCCAGCAGTTTTGCAGGGGGTAGCAATCAGCCCCAGCATTTT.

V gene TRBV9 combines with J gene TRBJ2-7; D perhaps matches TRBD2 (6 bases). CDR3 length: 14 residues. The ends were cut back, 0 bases at V and 3 bases at J, with 10 bases in the middle. Germline V gene data show CDR1 as SGDLS and CDR2 as YYNGEE. The CDR3 is CASSVGTGDYEQYF. CDR3 in DNA: TGTGCCAGCAGCGTAGGGACGGGGGACTACGAGCAGTACTTC. The whole variable domain, filled in from reference TRBV9 and TRBJ2-7, reads DSGVTQTPKHLITATGQRVTLRCSPRSGDLSVYWYQQSLDQGLQFLIQYYNGEERAKGNILERFSAQQFPDLHSELNLSSLELGDSALYFCASSVGTGDYEQYFGPGTRLTVT.

This chain links TRBV29-1 with TRBJ2-2; possible D gene TRBD1, 5 bases. The CDR3 consists of 15 residues. Germline V gene sequence: CDR1 SQVTM, CDR2 ANQGSEA. Trimming removed 0 bases from V and 6 bases from J, with 14 bases in between. CDR3 amino acids: CSVEDSTVGPGELFF. In nucleotides, the CDR3 is TGCAGCGTTGAAGATTCGACAGTAGGTCCCGGGGAGCTGTTTTTT.

The chain employs TRBV3-1 (or the pseudogene TRBV3-2) and TRBJ2-2; perhaps TRBD2 as D (5 bases). The CDR3 covers 15 residues. CDR1 is LGHDT, CDR2 YNNKEL, per germline (reference sequence). Between the trimmed V and J ends, which lost 3 bases and 3 bases, there was a span of 11 bases. CDR3 nucleotides: TGTGCCAGCAGCCACCTTAGCGTCTACACCGGGGAGCTGTTTTTT. This translates into CASSHLSVYTGELFF.

V and J are TRBV11-1 and TRBJ2-7; D is possibly TRBD2 (7 bases). The CDR3 has 12 amino acids. Trimming took off 5 bases at V and 5 bases at J, with 10 bases between the two ends. From germline, CDR1 is SGHAT and CDR2 FQDESV (reference sequence). CDR3 sequence reads: CASSPGGHEQYF. CDR3 coding DNA: TGTGCCAGCAGCCCGGGGGGCCACGAGCAGTACTTC.

The chain is built from TRBV25-1 and TRBJ2-2; D perhaps matches TRBD1 (6 bases). With 4 bases removed from V and 8 bases from J, the gap between germline ends came to 14 bases. Germline assignment: CDR1 MGHDK and CDR2 SYGVNS. There are 14 residues in the CDR3. CDR3: CASSAGQSSGELFF. The DNA for the CDR3 is TGTGCCAGCAGTGCCGGACAGTCCTCTGGGGAGCTGTTTTTT.

The V and J genes are TRBV27 and TRBJ2-2, with 10 bases matching TRBD1. This CDR3 has 15 residues. V lost 6 bases and J lost 7; bases outside the gene matches: 8. Germline assignment: CDR1 MNHEY and CDR2 SMNVEV (reference sequence). The CDR3 loop reads CASRPWDRGDGELFF. In DNA form, the CDR3 reads TGTGCCAGCAGACCGTGGGACAGGGGAGACGGGGAGCTGTTTTTT.

This chain links TRBV12-3 or TRBV12-4 with TRBJ2-7; no definite D call. The CDR3 is made up of 13 amino acids. V lost 2 bases, J lost 6 bases, and 11 bases lay in between. The DNA of the CDR3 is TGTGCCAGCAGTTTATTCGGCAGGCGCGAGCAGTACTTC. Amino acids: CASSLFGRREQYF.

J is TRBJ1-1 and V is TRBV4-1, with D tentatively TRBD1 (5 bases). The CDR3 runs to 13 residues. Per germline, CDR1 MGHRA and CDR2 YSYEKL. Trimming removed 1 base at V and 3 bases at J, with 6 bases between. CDR3 DNA: TGCGCCAGCAGCCAAGTAGGGGACACTGAAGCTTTCTTT. This codes for CASSQVGDTEAFF.

The rearrangement joins TRBV12-3 or TRBV12-4 to TRBJ1-2, with D perhaps TRBD1 (5 bases). The CDR3 has 12 residues. Between the trimmed V and J ends, which lost 7 bases and 6 bases, there was a span of 12 bases. CDR3 protein: CASTDRVNGYTF. The CDR3 DNA reads TGTGCCAGCACCGACAGAGTCAATGGCTACACCTTC.

The chain has TRBV2 and TRBJ1-1; 8 positions match TRBD1. The ends lost 0 bases at V and 11 bases at J; junction bases unmatched: 8. The CDR3 runs 14 residues. Germline V gene lookup returns CDR1 SNHLY and CDR2 FYNNEI. The CDR3 sequence: CASSEALRQGAAFF. CDR3 DNA sequence: TGTGCCAGCAGTGAAGCGCTTCGGCAGGGGGCGGCTTTCTTT.

This clone was counted a single time. This chain uses TRBV7-8 with TRBJ1-3, with a tentative D call TRBD1 (5 bases). The CDR3 runs 13 residues. Per the germline V gene, CDR1 is SGHVS and CDR2 is FQNEAQ. V shed 5 bases and J shed 4 bases, with 9 bases lying between them. The CDR3 region is CASSTDSGNTIYF. The DNA for the CDR3 is TGTGCCAGCAGCACAGACAGCGGAAACACCATATATTTT. Drawing the rest from reference TRBV7-8 and TRBJ1-3, the complete variable domain is GAGVSQSPRYKVAKRGQDVALRCDPISGHVSLFWYQQALGQGPEFLTYFQNEAQLDKSGLPSDRFFAERPEGSVSTLKIQRTQQEDSAVYLCASSTDSGNTIYFGEGSWLTVV.

The V and J genes are TRBV2 and TRBJ1-3, with no clear D. Trimming took off 4 bases at V and 4 bases at J, with 11 bases between the two ends. Per germline, CDR1 SNHLY and CDR2 FYNNEI. CDR3 size: 14 residues. This CDR3 reads CASSVQSTGNTIYF. The DNA of the CDR3 is TGTGCCAGCAGTGTACAGTCAACGGGAAACACCATATATTTT.

The rearrangement uses TRBV6-1 and TRBJ2-5, with 8 nucleotides matching TRBD1. The CDR3 loop spans 16 amino acids. V was clipped by 0 bases and J by 6 bases; unmatched bases: 9. The V gene's germline CDR1 is MNHNS and CDR2 SASEGT. CDR3 residues: CASSEAHGQGGQTQYF. The CDR3 bases are TGTGCCAGCAGTGAAGCGCACGGACAGGGCGGCCAGACCCAGTACTTC.